Below, 26 T cell receptor beta chains from the same sample are listed, as sequenced in a study of T cell changes during pregnancy in multiple sclerosis. Clones were sequenced by immunoSEQ multiplex PCR, and TCRdb holds only the in-frame ones, with some missing. The top ten hold roughly 5.6% of the sample, which has nearly 20,000 clones, 86% seen once. Sequencing was performed on CD8+ T cells from peripheral blood mononuclear cells, taken in the third trimester of pregnancy. These receptors originate from a female donor in good health, enrolled as a control in a pregnancy study.

The chain carries TRBV4-2 and TRBJ2-2; 11 bases agree with TRBD2. The CDR3 length is 18 residues. Per germline, CDR1 LGHNA and CDR2 YNFKEQ. The trim removed 0 bases at V and 4 bases at J, leaving 7 bases unmatched. CDR3 residues: CASSQDTLAGAPTGELFF. The CDR3 nucleotides read TGTGCCAGCAGCCAAGATACACTAGCGGGGGCCCCCACCGGGGAGCTGTTTTTT.

CDR3 sequence reads: CASSLDGTGDLYTF. Written as DNA, the CDR3 is TGCGCCAGCAGCTTGGACGGGACAGGGGACCTTTACACCTTC. The chain couples TRBV5-1 to TRBJ1-2, with TRBD1 matching over 10 bases. Germline-derived CDR1 and CDR2 are SGHRS and YFSETQ. After removal of 0 bases from V and 11 bases from J, the junction contained 7 bases not matched to a gene. This CDR3 is 14 amino acids long.

The chain is built from TRBV18 and TRBJ2-1; TRBD2 matches at 12 bases. With 3 bases clipped from V and 4 bases from J, the junction kept 4 bases outside the gene matches. This CDR3 comprises 16 residues. CDR1 is KGHSH, CDR2 LQKENI, per germline. The CDR3 reads CASSPWTSGAYNEQFF. CDR3 nucleotide sequence: TGTGCCAGCTCACCTTGGACTAGCGGGGCATACAATGAGCAGTTCTTC.

V is TRBV7-9 and J is TRBJ2-2; D possibly corresponds to TRBD1 (6 bases). Germline V gene data show CDR1 as SEHNR and CDR2 as FQNEAQ (reference sequence). The CDR3 length is 12 residues. V was cut by 8 bases and J by 5 bases, with 9 bases left in between. The chain's CDR3 is CASEGGTGELFF. The CDR3 region has the DNA TGTGCCAGCGAAGGGGGTACCGGGGAGCTGTTTTTT.

V and J are TRBV7-3 and TRBJ2-3; maybe TRBD2 (7 bases). The V end was cut by 5 bases, the J end by 4 bases, with 16 bases between. CDR3 length: 15 amino acids. Per germline, CDR1 SGHTA and CDR2 FQGTGA. This CDR3 reads CASSRGGRHADTQYF. The CDR3 nucleotides are TGTGCCAGCAGCAGGGGGGGCCGTCATGCAGATACGCAGTATTTT. The variable domain in full, with the rest retrieved from reference TRBV7-3 and TRBJ2-3, is GAGVSQTPSNKVTEKGKYVELRCDPISGHTALYWYRQSLGQGPEFLIYFQGTGAADDSGLPNDRFFAVRPEGSVSTLKIQRTERGDSAVYLCASSRGGRHADTQYFGPGTRLTVL.

This chain joins TRBV29-1 and TRBJ2-5; D is perhaps TRBD1 (7 bases). The V and J ends lost 4 bases and 2 bases respectively, with 14 bases between them. This CDR3 spans 14 amino acids. The germline V gene encodes CDR1 SQVTM and CDR2 ANQGSEA. Written as DNA, the CDR3 is TGCAGCGTTGTCTCCCAGGGGGGTCAAGAGACCCAGTACTTC. Its protein product is CSVVSQGGQETQYF.

V is TRBV9 and J is TRBJ2-2; maybe TRBD2 (5 bases). The germline V gene encodes CDR1 SGDLS and CDR2 YYNGEE. This CDR3 contains 13 residues. Trimming left V 3 bases short and J 6 bases short, with 9 bases between. CDR3 protein: CASSGGYPGELFF. In nucleotides, the CDR3 is TGTGCCAGCAGCGGCGGGTATCCCGGGGAGCTGTTTTTT.

The chain joins TRBV7-2 to TRBJ1-2; TRBD1 matches 9 bases. The CDR3 runs to 17 residues. J gave up 4 bases and V 5 bases, and 14 bases lay outside the gene matches. Germline assignment: CDR1 SGHTA and CDR2 FQGNSA. The CDR3 coding sequence is TGTGCCAGCAGCATAAGACGGAGGGGACAGGGCGGCTATGGCTACACCTTC. Its protein product is CASSIRRRGQGGYGYTF.

The V and J genes are TRBV27 and TRBJ2-7, with D possibly being TRBD2 (5 bases). The V end lost 0 bases, the J end lost 4 bases, and 7 bases lay between the germline ends. The CDR3 is 13 residues long. The V gene's germline CDR1 is MNHEY and CDR2 SMNVEV (reference sequence). CDR3 region: CASSLSGDYEQYF. CDR3 coding DNA: TGTGCCAGCAGTTTATCCGGGGATTACGAGCAGTACTTC.

The table lists this clone with a count of one. The rearrangement joins TRBV19 to TRBJ1-1, with D uncertain. Trimming removed 3 bases at V and 3 bases at J, with 11 bases between. The CDR3 spans 14 residues. Germline V gene sequence: CDR1 LNHDA, CDR2 SQIVND (reference sequence). CDR3 bases: TGTGCCAGTAGTATGGGCCAGGTGCACACTGAAGCTTTCTTT. Translated, it gives CASSMGQVHTEAFF. The full variable domain, its missing parts supplied by reference TRBV19 and TRBJ1-1, is DGGITQSPKYLFRKEGQNVTLSCEQNLNHDAMYWYRQDPGQGLRLIYYSQIVNDFQKGDIAEGYSVSREKKESFPLTVTSAQKNPTAFYLCASSMGQVHTEAFFGQGTRLTVV.

The genes are TRBV7-9 and TRBJ2-2; perhaps TRBD1 as D (5 bases). Trimming removed 2 bases at V and 7 bases at J, with 8 bases between. This CDR3 is 13 amino acids long. From germline, CDR1 is SEHNR and CDR2 FQNEAQ (reference sequence). The CDR3 DNA follows: TGTGCCAGCAGCTTAAGGGGTCTCGGGGAGCTGTTTTTT. The encoded protein is CASSLRGLGELFF.

Here the CDR3 DNA reads TGTGCCAGCAGCACATCGGGGGGCACAGATACGCAGTATTTT. Translated: CASSTSGGTDTQYF. The chain couples TRBV6-4 to TRBJ2-3; D might be TRBD2 (6 bases). CDR1 MRHNA and CDR2 SNTAGT come from the germline V gene. Trimming removed 6 bases from V and 1 base from J, with 11 bases in between. The CDR3 is 14 amino acids.

The chain joins TRBV28 to TRBJ2-1, with 9 bases that match TRBD1. Germline V gene sequence: CDR1 MDHEN, CDR2 SYDVKM. The CDR3 consists of 14 residues. Trimming removed 4 bases from V and 8 bases from J; junction bases left unmatched: 6. CDR3 in DNA: TGTGCCAGCAGTTCCCCTCGGACAGGGGATGAGCAGTTCTTC. It specifies CASSSPRTGDEQFF.

The V call is TRBV4-3, the J call TRBJ2-2; TRBD2 might be the D (6 bases). V dropped 0 bases and J dropped 4 bases, with 15 bases sitting between them. Germline CDR1 LGHNA, CDR2 YSLEER. The CDR3 consists of 17 residues. CDR3: CASSQDRVRGVTGELFF. As DNA, the CDR3 is TGCGCCAGCAGCCAAGATCGGGTACGCGGGGTCACCGGGGAGCTGTTTTTT.

This rearrangement joins TRBV29-1 to TRBJ2-7; 7 nucleotides align to TRBD1. The germline CDR1 and CDR2 sequences are SQVTM and ANQGSEA. Germline trimming cut 5 bases from V and 0 bases from J; bases unmatched to any gene: 7. The CDR3 consists of 14 residues. CDR3 in amino acids: CSVFGTEASYEQYF. The CDR3 nucleotides read TGCAGCGTTTTTGGGACAGAAGCCTCCTACGAGCAGTACTTC.

This clone was counted once. The genes are TRBV5-5 and TRBJ2-1, with D possibly TRBD1 on 6 matching bases. The germline V gene has CDR1 SGHKS and CDR2 YYEKEE (reference sequence). Between the trimmed V and J ends, which lost 1 base and 8 bases, there was a span of 13 bases. The CDR3 spans 14 residues. The CDR3 reads CASSLYQGSDEQFF. As DNA, the CDR3 is TGTGCCAGCAGCTTGTATCAGGGGAGCGATGAGCAGTTCTTC.

The V and J genes are TRBV5-1 and TRBJ2-1; TRBD2 matches 9 bases. The CDR3 is made up of 15 amino acids. Germline V lookup: CDR1 SGHRS, CDR2 YFSETQ. Unmatched junction bases numbered 10, after V lost 4 bases and J lost 8 bases. CDR3 amino acids: CASSPAGGPADEQFF. The DNA for the CDR3 is TGCGCCAGCAGCCCCGCGGGGGGGCCTGCCGATGAGCAGTTCTTC.

This clone showed up just once. The CDR3 loop is CASSQVDRGPLPGANVLTF. The CDR3 DNA is TGTGCCAGCAGCCAAGTGGACAGGGGGCCTCTCCCTGGGGCCAACGTCCTGACTTTC. V is TRBV14 and J is TRBJ2-6, with 11 bases identical to TRBD1. Germline V gene sequence: CDR1 SGHDN, CDR2 FVKESK. Losses at the gene ends were 1 base for V and 2 bases for J; bases not matched to a gene: 7. This CDR3 comprises 19 residues.

This chain joins TRBV28 and TRBJ1-1; D is perhaps TRBD1 (6 bases). V dropped 6 bases and J dropped 0 bases, with 14 bases sitting between them. The germline V gene has CDR1 MDHEN and CDR2 SYDVKM. The CDR3 sequence is 15 residues long. This CDR3 reads CASSPRDTLNTEAFF. CDR3 bases: TGTGCCAGCAGCCCCCGGGACACTCTGAACACTGAAGCTTTCTTT. Full variable domain (missing parts from reference TRBV28 and TRBJ1-1): DVKVTQSSRYLVKRTGEKVFLECVQDMDHENMFWYRQDPGLGLRLIYFSYDVKMKEKGDIPEGYSVSREKKERFSLILESASTNQTSMYLCASSPRDTLNTEAFFGQGTRLTVV.

The V gene is TRBV10-2, the J gene TRBJ2-2; D may be TRBD2 (5 bases). Per germline, CDR1 WSHSY and CDR2 SAAADI. The CDR3 runs 15 residues. Trimming took 6 bases from V and 1 from J, leaving 12 bases between them. CDR3: CASRGVRENTGELFF. The CDR3 DNA sequence: TGCGCCAGCAGGGGCGTACGGGAGAACACCGGGGAGCTGTTTTTT.

V gene TRBV13 combines with J gene TRBJ2-5, with no clear D. Germline CDR1 reads PRHDT; CDR2 reads FYEKMQ (reference sequence). This CDR3 is 12 amino acids long. Deletions cut 8 bases from V and 5 bases from J, with 12 bases between. CDR3: CASSRLGETQYF. The CDR3 DNA sequence: TGTGCCAGCTCCCGCCTCGGGGAGACCCAGTACTTC.

The V and J genes are TRBV7-9 and TRBJ2-3; D uncertain. Germline loops: CDR1 SEHNR, CDR2 FQNEAQ (reference sequence). The CDR3 is 16 residues long. The V end was cut by 6 bases, the J end by 1 base, with 17 bases between. The CDR3 sequence: CASRASTIPRTDTQYF. Here the CDR3 DNA reads TGTGCCAGCAGAGCCTCTACGATCCCGCGCACAGATACGCAGTATTTT.

The genes are TRBV27 and TRBJ1-3; 7 bases are a match to TRBD1. The trim removed 5 bases at V and 3 bases at J, leaving 10 bases unmatched. Germline CDR1 is MNHEY and CDR2 is SMNVEV (reference sequence). The length of the CDR3 is 16 residues. The CDR3, as DNA: TGTGCCAGCAGTACTAGGGGGCCCCAATTTGGAAACACCATATATTTT. Amino acids: CASSTRGPQFGNTIYF.

The chain combines TRBV7-2 with TRBJ2-7, with 9 nucleotides matching TRBD2. The junction had 8 bases not matched to a gene; V was cut back by 1 base and J by 4 bases. CDR1 SGHTA and CDR2 FQGNSA come from the germline V gene. This CDR3 is built from 16 residues. Written as DNA, the CDR3 is TGTGCCAGCAGCTTAGTTTTAGCGGGGGTACCATACGAGCAGTACTTC. It is translated as CASSLVLAGVPYEQYF. The variable domain in full, completed from reference TRBV7-2 and TRBJ2-7, reads GAGVSQSPSNKVTEKGKDVELRCDPISGHTALYWYRQSLGQGLEFLIYFQGNSAPDKSGLPSDRFSAERTGGSVSTLTIQRTQQEDSAVYLCASSLVLAGVPYEQYFGPGTRLTVT.

This chain links TRBV4-1 with TRBJ2-1; 11 bases agree with TRBD1. J was trimmed by 7 bases and V by 6 bases; bases with no gene match: 8. This CDR3 region has 15 residues. CDR1 and CDR2 from the germline V gene are MGHRA and YSYEKL. CDR3 residues: CASSSGQGARNEQFF. The CDR3 DNA reads as TGCGCCAGCAGTTCCGGACAGGGGGCACGGAATGAGCAGTTCTTC.

V is TRBV27 and J is TRBJ2-5, with 11 bases identical to TRBD1. The CDR3 consists of 17 residues. With 2 bases clipped from V and 3 bases from J, the junction kept 8 bases outside the gene matches. Germline V CDR1 and CDR2: MNHEY, SMNVEV (reference sequence). This CDR3 reads CASSLRTPGQGEETQYF. CDR3 in DNA: TGTGCCAGCAGTTTACGGACCCCGGGACAGGGGGAAGAGACCCAGTACTTC.